A selection of T cell receptor beta chains follows, all from one sample in a study of brain T cells in children with intractable seizures. Some clones are missing from TCRdb's copy, which holds only in-frame ones; the method was immunoSEQ multiplex PCR. In the table there are just under 65,000 clones, roughly 95% of which are singletons. Sequencing was performed on peripheral blood, taken at surgery. These TCRs come from a boy under two years old with focal cortical dysplasia and intractable seizures. The CDR3 runs from the conserved cysteine through the conserved F or W. Fields, in order: D gene, J gene, clone size, V gene, CDR3 DNA, CDR3 protein. A D gene is named only where the DNA matches it firmly. Only some rows state a clone size, as once, few, many or a class for expanded clones.

D gene: -
J gene: TRBJ2-2
clone size: -
V gene: TRBV3-1/TRBV3-2
CDR3 DNA: TGTGCCAGCAGCCAATGGGACGGGACCGGGGAGCTGTTTTTT
CDR3 protein: CASSQWDGTGELFF

D gene: -
J gene: TRBJ2-5
clone size: -
V gene: TRBV19
CDR3 DNA: TGTGCCAGTAGTATAGCCGGGGGCCAAGAGACCCAGTACTTC
CDR3 protein: CASSIAGGQETQYF

D gene: -
J gene: TRBJ2-3
clone size: once
V gene: TRBV6-2/TRBV6-3
CDR3 DNA: TGTGCCAGCAGTTACTTGGTTGGGCATAGCACAGATACGCAGTATTTT
CDR3 protein: CASSYLVGHSTDTQYF

D gene: -
J gene: TRBJ2-7
clone size: once
V gene: TRBV19
CDR3 DNA: TGTGCCAGTAGGAGTTACGGAGGGGGCGAGCAGTACTTC
CDR3 protein: CASRSYGGGEQYF

D gene: -
J gene: TRBJ2-2
clone size: -
V gene: TRBV4-1
CDR3 DNA: TGCGCCAGCAGCCTAACCCTGGGACTTCGGCGCGCCGGGGAGCTGTTTTTT
CDR3 protein: CASSLTLGLRRAGELFF

D gene: -
J gene: TRBJ1-1
clone size: -
V gene: TRBV3-1/TRBV3-2
CDR3 DNA: TGTGCCAGCAGCCTATCAAACCTGAACACTGAAGCTTTCTTT
CDR3 protein: CASSLSNLNTEAFF

D gene: -
J gene: TRBJ2-5
clone size: -
V gene: TRBV18
CDR3 DNA: TGTGCCAGCTCACCACCCTCGGACGGCGGGGAGACCCAGTACTTC
CDR3 protein: CASSPPSDGGETQYF

D gene: TRBD1
J gene: TRBJ1-2
clone size: -
V gene: TRBV20-1
CDR3 DNA: TGCAGTGTTAGTTCGACAGGGGACTATGGCTACACCTTC
CDR3 protein: CSVSSTGDYGYTF

D gene: -
J gene: TRBJ2-3
clone size: -
V gene: TRBV15
CDR3 DNA: TGTGCCACCAGCAGAGATTCTGGGACAGATACGCAGTATTTT
CDR3 protein: CATSRDSGTDTQYF

D gene: -
J gene: TRBJ2-5
clone size: -
V gene: TRBV20-1
CDR3 DNA: TGCAGTGCTAGTCGATGGCGGAATGTGTACCAAGAGACCCAGTACTTC
CDR3 protein: CSASRWRNVYQETQYF

D gene: -
J gene: TRBJ2-7
clone size: -
V gene: TRBV2
CDR3 DNA: TGTGCCAGCAGCGGGGAGAGCTCCTACGAGCAGTACTTC
CDR3 protein: CASSGESSYEQYF

D gene: -
J gene: TRBJ2-1
clone size: once
V gene: TRBV19
CDR3 DNA: TGTGCCAGTAGTATAGACCACAATGAGCAGTTCTTC
CDR3 protein: CASSIDHNEQFF

D gene: TRBD2
J gene: TRBJ2-5
clone size: -
V gene: TRBV10-1
CDR3 DNA: TGCGCCAGCAGTGATCTAACTAGCGGGGGACAAGAGACCCAGTACTTC
CDR3 protein: CASSDLTSGGQETQYF

D gene: TRBD1
J gene: TRBJ2-7
clone size: once
V gene: TRBV5-5
CDR3 DNA: TGTGCCAGCAGCTTGGTCCCGGGACAGGGAACCTACGAGCAGTACTTC
CDR3 protein: CASSLVPGQGTYEQYF

D gene: TRBD1
J gene: TRBJ2-3
clone size: -
V gene: TRBV2
CDR3 DNA: TGTGCCAGCAGGATGGACAGGGGGCAGGATACGCAGTATTTT
CDR3 protein: CASRMDRGQDTQYF

D gene: -
J gene: TRBJ2-5
clone size: -
V gene: TRBV5-6
CDR3 DNA: TGTGCCAGCAGCTTGTTTTTATCGGGCTGGGGGGTCCAAGAGACCCAGTACTTC
CDR3 protein: CASSLFLSGWGVQETQYF

D gene: -
J gene: TRBJ1-2
clone size: -
V gene: TRBV4-2
CDR3 DNA: TGTGCCAGCAGCCAAGATCTTGGCAGCTATGGCTACACCTTC
CDR3 protein: CASSQDLGSYGYTF

D gene: -
J gene: TRBJ2-1
clone size: -
V gene: TRBV5-1
CDR3 DNA: TGCGCCAGCAGCTTGGGAGGGGCTAGCGCAGACAATGAGCAGTTCTTC
CDR3 protein: CASSLGGASADNEQFF

D gene: -
J gene: TRBJ2-7
clone size: -
V gene: TRBV7-9
CDR3 DNA: TGTGCCAGCAGTCCCAGGGGGGAAGGGGCTTACGAGCAGTACTTC
CDR3 protein: CASSPRGEGAYEQYF

D gene: TRBD2
J gene: TRBJ2-7
clone size: once
V gene: TRBV2
CDR3 DNA: TGTGCCAGCAGTGACTTAGCGGGGAACCGCTACGAGCAGTACTTC
CDR3 protein: CASSDLAGNRYEQYF

D gene: -
J gene: TRBJ2-3
clone size: -
V gene: TRBV5-1
CDR3 DNA: TGCGCCAGCAGCTTGGGGGCGGACAGCACAGATACGCAGTATTTT
CDR3 protein: CASSLGADSTDTQYF

D gene: TRBD1
J gene: TRBJ1-6
clone size: -
V gene: TRBV19
CDR3 DNA: TGTGCCAGTAGTACTTCCGGGACAGGTTATTCACCCCTCCACTTT
CDR3 protein: CASSTSGTGYSPLHF

D gene: TRBD1
J gene: TRBJ2-6
clone size: -
V gene: TRBV5-4
CDR3 DNA: TGTGCCAGCAGCCGCGGGACAGGGGGCTCTGGGGCCAACGTCCTGACTTTC
CDR3 protein: CASSRGTGGSGANVLTF

D gene: -
J gene: TRBJ1-3
clone size: -
V gene: TRBV4-1
CDR3 DNA: TGCGCCAGCAGCCAAGACTATATTACCATATATTTT
CDR3 protein: CASSQDYITIYF

D gene: TRBD1
J gene: TRBJ1-5
clone size: -
V gene: TRBV7-2
CDR3 DNA: TGTGCCAGCAGCGGGACAGGGAGCAATCAGCCCCAGCATTTT
CDR3 protein: CASSGTGSNQPQHF

D gene: -
J gene: TRBJ1-1
clone size: -
V gene: TRBV5-5
CDR3 DNA: TGTGCCAGCAGCTTGGGCCTAGGCACTGAAGCTTTCTTT
CDR3 protein: CASSLGLGTEAFF

D gene: -
J gene: TRBJ2-5
clone size: -
V gene: TRBV7-6
CDR3 DNA: TGTGCCAGCAGCGGCTCGTACCAAGAGACCCAGTACTTC
CDR3 protein: CASSGSYQETQYF

D gene: TRBD1
J gene: TRBJ2-3
clone size: once
V gene: TRBV5-1
CDR3 DNA: TGCGCCAGCAGCTTGGCGCGGACAGGGAGTATAGATACGCAGTATTTT
CDR3 protein: CASSLARTGSIDTQYF

D gene: TRBD2
J gene: TRBJ2-1
clone size: -
V gene: TRBV5-6
CDR3 DNA: TGTGCCAGCAGCTCCCCTTTGGGACTAGCGGGGGACAATGAGCAGTTCTTC
CDR3 protein: CASSSPLGLAGDNEQFF

D gene: TRBD1
J gene: TRBJ2-2
clone size: -
V gene: TRBV18
CDR3 DNA: TGTGCCAGCTCCCCGTTAAGGGACAGTCGAACCGGGGAGCTGTTTTTT
CDR3 protein: CASSPLRDSRTGELFF

D gene: TRBD2
J gene: TRBJ2-2
clone size: -
V gene: TRBV19
CDR3 DNA: TGTGCCAGTAGCCTCGGGACTAGCGGCGCGAACACCGGGGAGCTGTTTTTT
CDR3 protein: CASSLGTSGANTGELFF

D gene: -
J gene: TRBJ1-2
clone size: -
V gene: TRBV4-2
CDR3 DNA: TGTGCCAGCAGCCAAGATGTTAGCTTGTCCGAGGCCTATGGCTACACCTTC
CDR3 protein: CASSQDVSLSEAYGYTF

D gene: TRBD2
J gene: TRBJ2-6
clone size: -
V gene: TRBV27
CDR3 DNA: TGTGCCAGCAGACTAGCGGGAGGGGCCAACGTCCTGACTTTC
CDR3 protein: CASRLAGGANVLTF

D gene: -
J gene: TRBJ2-7
clone size: -
V gene: TRBV5-1
CDR3 DNA: TGCGCCAGCAGCTTGTGGGGTGGCTACGAGCAGTACTTC
CDR3 protein: CASSLWGGYEQYF

D gene: -
J gene: TRBJ2-1
clone size: once
V gene: TRBV5-4
CDR3 DNA: TGTGCCAGCACCAATCGGGGGCCAATGGGTGAGCAGTTCTTC
CDR3 protein: CASTNRGPMGEQFF